The rows below give T cell receptor beta chains drawn from one sample of a study of shared clonotypes between healthy human individuals. Method: immunoSEQ multiplex PCR; TCRdb's copy keeps in-frame clones and lacks some. The data show 180,000 or so clones, about 93% seen once. Source material: naive CD4+ T cells sorted from blood. These receptors originate from a woman aged 30 to 39 in good health. The CDR3 runs from the conserved cysteine through the conserved F or W. The D gene is left open where the match is weak. Only part of the rows carry a size: once, few, many, or a class if the clone is expanded.

J,size,V,D,DNA,CDR3
TRBJ1-1,.,TRBV18,.,TGTGCCAGCTCACCACTTGCAACAGGCGACACTGAAGCTTTCTTT,CASSPLATGDTEAFF
TRBJ1-4,.,TRBV28,.,TGTGCCAGCAGTCCCTATACCTGGCGGAGGGGTAATGAAAAACTGTTTTTT,CASSPYTWRRGNEKLFF
TRBJ2-7,few,TRBV7-9,TRBD2,TGTGCCAGCAGCCAAGTCCCGGGACTAGCGACCTACGAGCAGTACTTC,CASSQVPGLATYEQYF
TRBJ2-7,.,TRBV10-3,TRBD2,TGTGCCATCAGCCAAGCGGGAGCCCCCCTCGAGCAGTACTTC,CAISQAGAPLEQYF
TRBJ1-4,.,TRBV18,.,TGTGCCAGCTCACCCCCCGAAACTAATGAAAAACTGTTTTTT,CASSPPETNEKLFF
TRBJ1-6,.,TRBV5-1,.,TGCGCCAGCCGCCGGACAGAAAATTCACCCCTCCACTTT,CASRRTENSPLHF
TRBJ2-1,.,TRBV7-2,.,TGTGCCAGCAGCCACAACGGTTTACCTAATGAGCAGTTCTTC,CASSHNGLPNEQFF
TRBJ1-1,.,TRBV19,.,TGTGCCAGTGAGGACTTCCGGGGACCCACTGAAGCTTTCTTT,CASEDFRGPTEAFF
TRBJ1-1,.,TRBV29-1,.,TGCAGCTGGAGACCCCCCGGACTGCGCACTGAAGCTTTCTTT,CSWRPPGLRTEAFF
TRBJ2-7,once,TRBV28,TRBD2,TGTGCCAGCACCTTGATGACTAGCGGAAACTACGAGCAGTACTTC,CASTLMTSGNYEQYF
TRBJ1-3,.,TRBV7-9,.,TGTGCCAGCAGCCATGGATCGGGACAAGAAGGCACCATATATTTT,CASSHGSGQEGTIYF
TRBJ1-1,few,TRBV6-1,TRBD1,TGTGCCAGCAGTATGGCGACAGGGGAAACTGAAGCTTTCTTT,CASSMATGETEAFF
TRBJ1-5,once,TRBV5-5,TRBD1,TGTGCCAGCAGCCTTCAGGGGGATGCTCAGCCCCAGCATTTT,CASSLQGDAQPQHF
TRBJ2-5,once,TRBV29-1,.,TGCAGCGTTGAATGGGGGCAAGAGACCCAGTACTTC,CSVEWGQETQYF
TRBJ2-7,.,TRBV11-3,TRBD2,TGTGCCAGCAGCTTAGGGGGACTAGCGTCCTACGAGCAGTACTTC,CASSLGGLASYEQYF
TRBJ2-7,.,TRBV6-1,TRBD2,TGTGCCAGCAGGATGAGCGGGAGAGGCTACGAGCAGTACTTC,CASRMSGRGYEQYF
TRBJ2-3,.,TRBV10-3,.,TGTGCCATCAGTGAGTTTGACGGTGGAAATACGCAGTATTTT,CAISEFDGGNTQYF
TRBJ1-6,.,TRBV4-2,TRBD1,TGTGCCAGCAGCCAAGATCAGGGGGGTGGAAATTCACCCCTCCACTTT,CASSQDQGGGNSPLHF
TRBJ2-7,once,TRBV29-1,.,TGCAGCGCCGGTTACGGCGCCAGCTCCTACGAGCAGTACTTC,CSAGYGASSYEQYF
TRBJ2-7,.,TRBV6-1,.,TGTGCCAGCAGTGGGAGGACTACTTCTTCCTACGAGCAGTACTTC,CASSGRTTSSYEQYF
TRBJ2-7,.,TRBV11-2,TRBD2,TGTGCCAGCAGCTCTCTAGCGGGAGGTGACTACGAGCAGTACTTC,CASSSLAGGDYEQYF
TRBJ2-7,.,TRBV15,TRBD1,TGTGCCACCAACAGACAGGGCATTGAAGGCGAGCAGTACTTC,CATNRQGIEGEQYF
TRBJ1-1,.,TRBV28,TRBD1,TGTGCCAGCAGGCCCGGACAGGGGCCCGGTCGGGCTGAAGCTTTCTTT,CASRPGQGPGRAEAFF
TRBJ2-1,once,TRBV2,TRBD1,TGTGCCAGCAGTAAGACAGGGGATTTGATCAATGAGCAGTTCTTC,CASSKTGDLINEQFF
TRBJ2-5,.,TRBV18,TRBD2,TGTGCCAGCTCACCATCGTCGGGACTAGCGGTACAAGAGACCCAGTACTTC,CASSPSSGLAVQETQYF
TRBJ2-7,.,TRBV4-2,.,TGTGCCAGCAGCCATTGGGCCTGGGACGAGCAGTACTTC,CASSHWAWDEQYF
TRBJ2-1,.,TRBV29-1,TRBD1,TGCAGCGTTGAAGAGGGACAGGGTTGGGATGAGCAGTTCTTC,CSVEEGQGWDEQFF
TRBJ2-1,.,TRBV9,TRBD2,TGTGCCAGCAGGGGACTAGCGGGAGGGCATGGCTCCTACAATGAGCAGTTCTTC,CASRGLAGGHGSYNEQFF
TRBJ2-7,.,TRBV6-5,TRBD2,TGTGCCAGCAGTTACTCATTAGCGGGGCCCTACGAGCAGTACTTC,CASSYSLAGPYEQYF
TRBJ2-1,.,TRBV19,TRBD1,TGTGCCAGTAGTACCGGGACAGGTACCTACAATGAGCAGTTCTTC,CASSTGTGTYNEQFF
TRBJ2-1,.,TRBV5-1,.,TGCGCCAGCAGCTTCTCCCCTGCTATTCGAGGAGACAATGAGCAGTTCTTC,CASSFSPAIRGDNEQFF